The 21 T cell receptor beta chains reported below all come from one sample, sequenced in a study of T cells after yellow fever vaccination. Using its own MiXCR run on the 5' RACE reads, TCRdb lists one record per CDR3 protein. The sample has 340,000 or so distinct CDR3 sequences; under 15% are singletons. The sequencing here drew on CD4+ T cells sorted from PBMCs, taken 15 days after the yellow fever booster vaccination. The source of these receptors is a man between 18 and 29 years old who received the YFV17D yellow fever vaccine.

V usage is TRBV9 and J usage is TRBJ1-2; the D gene is possibly TRBD1 (5 bases). The V gene lost 4 bases and the J gene lost 6 bases, with 25 bases spanning the gap. This CDR3 is built from 17 residues. Germline V lookup: CDR1 SGDLS, CDR2 YYNGEE. This CDR3 reads CASSRGGQGAWSDGYTF. As DNA, the CDR3 is TGTGCCAGCAGCAGGGGCGGGCAGGGCGCTTGGTCGGATGGCTACACCTTC.

This chain uses TRBV20-1 with TRBJ1-5, with 7 bases matching TRBD1. The length of the CDR3 is 12 residues. The germline V gene has CDR1 DFQATT and CDR2 SNEGSKA (reference sequence). V dropped 4 bases and J dropped 5; count of bases not matched to a gene: 2. CDR3 coding DNA: TGCAGTGCTAACAGGGGCGATCAGCCCCAGCATTTT. It specifies CSANRGDQPQHF.

The chain carries TRBV7-3 and TRBJ2-3; 7 nucleotides line up with TRBD2. There are 16 residues in the CDR3. Germline assignment: CDR1 SGHTA and CDR2 FQGTGA. The trim removed 2 bases at V and 5 bases at J, leaving 10 bases unmatched. CDR3 bases: TGTGCCAGCAGCTTAGGATTCCGTAGCGGGCGAGATACGCAGTATTTT. Translating gives CASSLGFRSGRDTQYF.

This clonotype was detected many times. This sequence joins TRBV6-1 and TRBJ2-7, with no clear D. The V gene lost 7 bases and the J gene lost 2 bases, with 12 bases spanning the gap. CDR3 length equals 13 residues. Germline values: CDR1 MNHNS, CDR2 SASEGT. The CDR3 nucleotides are TGTGCCAGCAACAGCCCGGCCACCTACGAGCAGTACGTC. This encodes CASNSPATYEQYV.

This clonotype was counted ten times or more. The genes are TRBV7-2 and TRBJ2-6; D might be TRBD1 (6 bases). The V end was cut by 5 bases, the J end by 2 bases, with 10 bases between. The germline gives CDR1 SGHTA, CDR2 FQGNSA. The CDR3 has 15 residues. CDR3 sequence reads: CASSPRQAGANVLTF. The CDR3 nucleotides are TGTGCCAGCAGCCCTAGACAGGCTGGGGCCAACGTCCTGACTTTC.

This clonotype was observed a handful of times. The gene calls are TRBV5-4 and TRBJ2-2; tentative D call: TRBD2 (6 bases). Trimming took off 3 bases at V and 4 bases at J, with 13 bases between the two ends. Germline V lookup: CDR1 SGHNT, CDR2 YYREEE (reference sequence). The CDR3 is 15 amino acids. The CDR3, as DNA: TGTGCCAGCAGCTCCGACGCCGGGGGCACCGGGGAGCTGTTTTTT. It encodes CASSSDAGGTGELFF.

The CDR3 here is CACFSRDSYGYTF. Written as DNA, the CDR3 is TGTGCCTGTTTTAGCCGGGACAGCTATGGCTACACCTTC. This chain uses TRBV30 with TRBJ1-2; 7 nucleotides align to TRBD1. V lost 6 bases to trimming and J lost 4 bases; unmatched junction nucleotides: 8. The CDR3 is 13 residues long. Germline values: CDR1 GTSNPN, CDR2 SVGIG (reference sequence).

The chain employs TRBV5-1 and TRBJ2-3, with D possibly TRBD2 on 5 matching bases. The ends were cut back, 0 bases at V and 1 base at J, with 6 bases in the middle. The CDR3 is 14 residues long. Germline V CDR1 and CDR2: SGHRS, YFSETQ. The CDR3 sequence is CASSLVSGTDTQYF. The CDR3 DNA is TGCGCCAGCAGCTTGGTTAGCGGCACAGATACGCAGTATTTT.

The rearrangement uses TRBV28 and TRBJ1-2, with TRBD1 matching over 8 bases. This CDR3 is built from 15 residues. Germline-derived CDR1 and CDR2 are MDHEN and SYDVKM. V gave up 3 bases and J gave up 4 bases; unmatched junction bases: 7. CDR3: CASSLGDRRPYGYTF. Here the CDR3 DNA reads TGTGCCAGCAGTTTGGGGGACAGGCGCCCCTATGGCTACACCTTC.

This clonotype was counted only a few times. This rearrangement joins TRBV6-2 or TRBV6-3 to TRBJ2-2; unclear D gene. The CDR3 runs to 17 residues. Trimming stripped 2 bases from V and 5 bases from J, with 18 bases between. Per the germline V gene, CDR1 is MNHEY and CDR2 is SVGEGT. CDR3 amino acids: CASSYVSVYMKTGELFF. In DNA, the CDR3 is TGTGCCAGCAGTTACGTTTCCGTTTATATGAAAACCGGGGAGCTGTTTTTT.

This clonotype was seen ten or more times. This chain connects TRBV5-1 to TRBJ2-7; D gene uncertain. V shed 4 bases and J shed 2 bases, with 13 bases lying between them. The CDR3 is 14 residues long. The germline V gene encodes CDR1 SGHRS and CDR2 YFSETQ. The CDR3 sequence: CASSPPQTTYEQYF. Here the CDR3 DNA reads TGCGCCAGCAGCCCACCACAGACCACCTACGAGCAGTACTTC. Complete variable domain (other parts from reference TRBV5-1 and TRBJ2-7): KAGVTQTPRYLIKTRGQQVTLSCSPISGHRSVSWYQQTPGQGLQFLFEYFSETQRNKGNFPGRFSGRQFSNSRSEMNVSTLELGDSALYLCASSPPQTTYEQYFGPGTRLTVT.

The chain couples TRBV18 to TRBJ1-4; TRBD1 matches at 10 bases. Germline values: CDR1 KGHSH, CDR2 LQKENI. V lost 2 bases, J lost 6 bases, and 0 bases stayed unmatched. This CDR3 comprises 14 residues. The CDR3 bases are TGTGCCAGCTCACCAGGGACAGGGGATGAAAAACTGTTTTTT. Encoded protein: CASSPGTGDEKLFF.

This clonotype was seen more than once but under ten times. V gene TRBV11-1 combines with J gene TRBJ2-2; 9 bases match TRBD1. V shed 3 bases and J 1 base; nucleotides not matched to a gene: 3. The CDR3 is made up of 16 amino acids. The germline gives CDR1 SGHAT, CDR2 FQDESV (reference sequence). The CDR3 DNA reads TGTGCCAGCAGCTTGCAGGACAGGGGGAACACCGGGGAGCTGTTTTTT. Protein product: CASSLQDRGNTGELFF.

This clonotype appeared many times. The V call is TRBV18, the J call TRBJ1-5; TRBD1 is a possible D gene (6 bases). V was trimmed by 5 bases and J by 5 bases, leaving 13 bases between them. Germline values: CDR1 KGHSH, CDR2 LQKENI. This CDR3 has 14 amino acids. The CDR3 spells CASSSTGSDQPQHF. In nucleotides, the CDR3 is TGTGCCAGCTCATCCACAGGGAGCGATCAGCCCCAGCATTTT.

This clonotype has more than one count but fewer than ten. The CDR3 DNA is TGTGCCAGCAGCCAAGCCCGGGGGGGCACAGATACGCAGTATTTT. Translation: CASSQARGGTDTQYF. The chain recombines TRBV4-2 with TRBJ2-3; 7 nucleotides line up with TRBD2. Per the germline V gene, CDR1 is LGHNA and CDR2 is YNFKEQ. The trim removed 1 base at V and 1 base at J, leaving 2 bases unmatched. CDR3 length: 15 residues.

The genes are TRBV9 and TRBJ1-2; 7 nucleotides align to TRBD1. The V and J ends lost 4 bases and 3 bases, in that order; junction bases with no gene match: 9. The CDR3 length is 15 residues. Per the germline V gene, CDR1 is SGDLS and CDR2 is YYNGEE. The CDR3 DNA follows: TGTGCCAGCAGCTTCAGCCCCACAGGGGACTATGGCTACACCTTC. Its translation: CASSFSPTGDYGYTF.

This clonotype was seen a few times. The chain joins TRBV7-9 to TRBJ2-5; TRBD1 matches at 8 bases. The CDR3 has 15 amino acids. Trimming cost V 5 bases and J 2 bases; bases outside gene matches: 7. The V gene's germline CDR1 is SEHNR and CDR2 FQNEAQ (reference sequence). The CDR3 sequence: CASSGWTGLQETQYF. The CDR3 DNA is TGTGCCAGCAGCGGGTGGACAGGGCTGCAAGAGACCCAGTACTTC. The whole variable domain, remainder taken from reference TRBV7-9 and TRBJ2-5, is DTGVSQNPRHKITKRGQNVTFRCDPISEHNRLYWYRQTLGQGPEFLTYFQNEAQLEKSRLLSDRFSAERPKGSFSTLEIQRTEQGDSAMYLCASSGWTGLQETQYFGPGTRLLVL.

V gene TRBV7-2 combines with J gene TRBJ2-1, with 7 bases lining up with TRBD2. Germline V CDR1 and CDR2: SGHTA, FQGNSA. The CDR3 is 12 amino acids. The ends lost 2 bases at V and 12 bases at J; junction bases unmatched: 4. CDR3 DNA: TGTGCCAGCAGCTTAAGCGGGGAACGGCAGTTCTTC. It yields the protein CASSLSGERQFF.

The chain carries TRBV12-3 or TRBV12-4 and TRBJ2-1, with D possibly TRBD2 on 5 matching bases. Trimming stripped 10 bases from V and 2 bases from J, with 18 bases between. The CDR3 length is 15 residues. CDR3 residues: CATLNGLLPYNEQFF. The CDR3 DNA reads as TGTGCCACCCTGAACGGACTCCTTCCCTACAATGAGCAGTTCTTC.

This clonotype was detected only a few times. V and J are TRBV20-1 and TRBJ1-4, with D hard to call. Germline assignment: CDR1 DFQATT and CDR2 SNEGSKA (reference sequence). Trimming removed 6 bases at V and 8 bases at J, with 10 bases between. The CDR3 length is 11 residues. CDR3 DNA: TGCAGTGCGGCCCCCGGGGAAAAACTGTTTTTT. Translated, it gives CSAAPGEKLFF.

This clonotype has just a few counts. This chain joins TRBV5-1 and TRBJ1-5, with TRBD1 as a possible D gene (6 bases). The germline V and J ends were trimmed by 0 bases and 5 bases, with 9 bases remaining between them. CDR1 and CDR2 from the germline V gene are SGHRS and YFSETQ. The CDR3 has 14 residues. In nucleotides, the CDR3 is TGCGCCAGCAGCTTGGGACAGGACGATCAGCCCCAGCATTTT. Encoded protein: CASSLGQDDQPQHF.